This T cell receptor beta chain was sequenced for a study of T cells after yellow fever vaccination. Trimming stripped 0 bases from V and 0 bases from J, with 12 bases between. The germline CDR1 and CDR2 sequences are ENHRY and SYGVKD. This CDR3 has 16 amino acids. This clonotype has a count of ten or more. TCRdb fed the 5' RACE reads into MiXCR, producing one record per CDR3 protein. The profile covers roughly 310,000 distinct CDR3 sequences, with 8.7% appearing a single time and under 20% taken by the ten largest. This material consisted of PBMCs, taken on the day of the first yellow fever vaccination. This receptor was obtained from a man younger than 35 who received the YFV17D yellow fever vaccine. The chain is built from TRBV10-3 and TRBJ2-7, with unresolved D. The CDR3 DNA is TGTGCCATCAGTGAGTCGGCGCAGGTCAGCTCCTACGAGCAGTACTTC. It specifies CAISESAQVSSYEQYF.